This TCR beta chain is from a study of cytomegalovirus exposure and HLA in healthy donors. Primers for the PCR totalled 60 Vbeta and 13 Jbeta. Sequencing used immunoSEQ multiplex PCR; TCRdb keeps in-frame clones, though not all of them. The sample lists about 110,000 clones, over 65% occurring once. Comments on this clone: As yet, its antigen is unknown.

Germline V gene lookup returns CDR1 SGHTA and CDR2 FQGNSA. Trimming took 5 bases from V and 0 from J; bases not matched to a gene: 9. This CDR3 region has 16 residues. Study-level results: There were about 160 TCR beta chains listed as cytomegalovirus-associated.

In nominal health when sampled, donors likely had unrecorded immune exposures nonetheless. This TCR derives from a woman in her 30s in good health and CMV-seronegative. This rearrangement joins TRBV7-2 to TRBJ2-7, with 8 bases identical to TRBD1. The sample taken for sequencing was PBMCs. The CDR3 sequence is CASSTPGQASSYEQYF. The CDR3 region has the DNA TGTGCCAGCAGCACTCCGGGACAGGCTAGCTCCTACGAGCAGTACTTC.